Sequencing of this T cell receptor (beta chain) was carried out in a study of CD8 T cells in Susac syndrome. V shed 5 bases and J 5 bases; nucleotides not matched to a gene: 6. Germline loops: CDR1 LNHDA, CDR2 SQIVND (reference sequence). This CDR3 is 14 amino acids long. RNA was extracted with the RNeasy kit, and a quantity of roughly 0.45 to 1 ug was reverse transcribed using random hexamers. TCRdb reanalysed the immunoSEQ multiplex PCR reads using MiXCR and keeps one entry per CDR3 protein. The table lists 130,000 or so distinct CDR3 sequences, over 80% of them singletons. Negative isolation yielded the CD8+ and CD4+ T cells, while FACS enriched the TEMRA cells.

The sample was CD8+ T cells from PBMCs. This TCR was sampled from a human donor with multiple sclerosis. This rearrangement joins TRBV19 to TRBJ2-3; 8 bases fit TRBD1. This CDR3 reads CASSVRQGRDTQYF. The CDR3 nucleotides are TGTGCCAGTAGTGTGCGACAGGGGAGAGATACGCAGTATTTT.